This T cell receptor (beta chain) was captured by sequencing in a study of cytomegalovirus exposure and HLA in healthy donors. In the study overall: The 90 to 150 validation repertoires were produced on the same platform as the 720 or so repertoires of the first cohort. This was reported in a later analysis. Study observations and caveats: The classifier, whose performance was assessed in both the original and validation cohorts, reportedly diagnosed cytomegalovirus status with high specificity and sensitivity.

The CDR3 runs to 16 residues. V gave up 3 bases and J gave up 1 base, with 13 bases separating them. Per the germline V gene, CDR1 is KGHSH and CDR2 is LQKENI. Turning to this clone: Its antigen is currently unknown.

Using immunoSEQ multiplex PCR, the repertoire was profiled, and TCRdb retains in-frame clones only, with some absent. This sample carries under 200,000 clones, roughly nine tenths of them seen once, and the ten largest clones take around 5%. The rearrangement links TRBV18 to TRBJ1-5; D remains unclear. Sequencing was performed on PBMCs. The sequence was collected from a woman younger than 45 in good health and CMV-seronegative. The CDR3 DNA reads TGTGCCAGCTCACCGGAAGAAGGGCGAAGCAATCAGCCCCAGCATTTT. This sequence encodes CASSPEEGRSNQPQHF.